This record covers a single T cell receptor beta chain. In the authors' workflow: Nucleated cell counts were estimated from reference gene primer amplification. Only in-frame clones appear in the TCRdb table, and some are missing; sequencing was by immunoSEQ multiplex PCR. V and J calls and clone size follow that table, whereas D and trimming were derived from the DNA. The sample contains around 55,000 clones, 75% to 95% of which appear only once. The data originate from a study of blood T cell repertoires in COVID-19. Study at large: Sources were T cells, B-cell-depleted T cells, or PBMCs; the material itself was cDNA or gDNA.

CDR3 size: 17 residues. The trim removed 2 bases at V and 7 bases at J, leaving 12 bases unmatched. Germline V CDR1 and CDR2: MRHNA, SNTAGT. Sequencing was carried out using peripheral blood. This sequence joins TRBV6-4 and TRBJ2-1; 9 nucleotides agree with TRBD2. This TCR was sampled from a man in his forties or fifties with acute or convalescent COVID-19. CDR3 sequence (DNA): TGTGCCAGCAGTGACGCCATAGCGGGAGTGATGGTAAATGAGCAGTTCTTC. Protein sequence: CASSDAIAGVMVNEQFF.